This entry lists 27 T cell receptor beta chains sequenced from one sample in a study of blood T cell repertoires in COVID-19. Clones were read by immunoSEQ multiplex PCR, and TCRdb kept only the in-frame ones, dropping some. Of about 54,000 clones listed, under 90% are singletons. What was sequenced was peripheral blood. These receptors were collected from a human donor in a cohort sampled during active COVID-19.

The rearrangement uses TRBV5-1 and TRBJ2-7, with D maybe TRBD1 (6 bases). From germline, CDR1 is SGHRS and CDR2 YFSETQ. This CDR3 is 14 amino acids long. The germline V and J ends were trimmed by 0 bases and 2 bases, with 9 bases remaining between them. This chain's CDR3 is CASSLEQGTYEQYF. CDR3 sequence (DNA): TGCGCCAGCAGCTTGGAACAGGGAACCTACGAGCAGTACTTC.

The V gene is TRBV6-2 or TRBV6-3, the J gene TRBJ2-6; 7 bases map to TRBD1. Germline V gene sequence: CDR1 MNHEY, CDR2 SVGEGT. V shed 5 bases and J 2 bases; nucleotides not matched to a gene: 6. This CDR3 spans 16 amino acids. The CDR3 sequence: CASSRTGAAGANVLTF. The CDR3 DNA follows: TGTGCCAGCAGTCGTACAGGGGCCGCTGGGGCCAACGTCCTGACTTTC.

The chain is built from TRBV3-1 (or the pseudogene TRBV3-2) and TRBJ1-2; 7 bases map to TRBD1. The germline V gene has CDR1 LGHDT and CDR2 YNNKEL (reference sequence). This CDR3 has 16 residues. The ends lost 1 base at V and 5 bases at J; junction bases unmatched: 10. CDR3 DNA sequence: TGTGCCAGCAGCCAAGTAGTCCTACAGGGGCTTTATGGCTACACCTTC. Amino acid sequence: CASSQVVLQGLYGYTF.

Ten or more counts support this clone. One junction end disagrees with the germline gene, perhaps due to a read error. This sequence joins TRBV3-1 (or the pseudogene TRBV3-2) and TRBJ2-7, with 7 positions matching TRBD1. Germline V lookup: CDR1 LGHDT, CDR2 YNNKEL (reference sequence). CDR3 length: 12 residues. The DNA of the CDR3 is TGTGCCAGCAGCCAAGGAACGGGACAGCTCCACTTC. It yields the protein CASSQGTGQLHF.

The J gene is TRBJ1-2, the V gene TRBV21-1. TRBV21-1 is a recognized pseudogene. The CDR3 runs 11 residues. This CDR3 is CARGGTYGYTF. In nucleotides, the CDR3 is TGTGCCAGGGGGGGGACCTATGGCTACACCTTC.

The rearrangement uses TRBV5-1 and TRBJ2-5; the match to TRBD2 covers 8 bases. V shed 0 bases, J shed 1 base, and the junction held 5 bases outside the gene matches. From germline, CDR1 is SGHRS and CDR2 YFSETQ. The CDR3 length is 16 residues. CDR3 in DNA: TGCGCCAGCAGCTTGGGGCGACTAGCGACCCAAGAGACCCAGTACTTC. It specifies CASSLGRLATQETQYF.

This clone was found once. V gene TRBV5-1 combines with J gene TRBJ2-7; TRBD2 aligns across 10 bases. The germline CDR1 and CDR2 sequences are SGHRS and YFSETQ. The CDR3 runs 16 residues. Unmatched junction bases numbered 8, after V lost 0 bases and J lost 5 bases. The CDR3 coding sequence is TGCGCCAGCAGCTTGGGCCTAGCGGGAGCTCCTGACGAGCAGTACTTC. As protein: CASSLGLAGAPDEQYF.

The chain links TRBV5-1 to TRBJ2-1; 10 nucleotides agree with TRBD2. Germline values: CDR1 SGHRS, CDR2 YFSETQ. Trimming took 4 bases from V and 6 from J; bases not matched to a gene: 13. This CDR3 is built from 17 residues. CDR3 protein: CASSPGGASGGINEQFF. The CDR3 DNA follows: TGCGCCAGCAGCCCTGGAGGGGCTAGCGGGGGCATCAATGAGCAGTTCTTC. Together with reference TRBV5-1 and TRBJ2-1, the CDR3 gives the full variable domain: KAGVTQTPRYLIKTRGQQVTLSCSPISGHRSVSWYQQTPGQGLQFLFEYFSETQRNKGNFPGRFSGRQFSNSRSEMNVSTLELGDSALYLCASSPGGASGGINEQFFGPGTRLTVL.

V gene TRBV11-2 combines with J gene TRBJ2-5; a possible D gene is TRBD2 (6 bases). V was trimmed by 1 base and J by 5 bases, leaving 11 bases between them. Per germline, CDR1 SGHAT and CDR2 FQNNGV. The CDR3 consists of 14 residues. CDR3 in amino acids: CASSLGGERETQYF. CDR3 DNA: TGTGCCAGCAGCTTAGGGGGGGAGCGGGAGACCCAGTACTTC.

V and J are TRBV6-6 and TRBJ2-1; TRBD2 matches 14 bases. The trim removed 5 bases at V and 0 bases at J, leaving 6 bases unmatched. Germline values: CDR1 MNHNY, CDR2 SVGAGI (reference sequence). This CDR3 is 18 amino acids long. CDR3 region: CASSLGLAGVLSYNEQFF. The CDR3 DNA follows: TGTGCCAGCAGTCTGGGACTAGCGGGGGTCCTCTCCTACAATGAGCAGTTCTTC.

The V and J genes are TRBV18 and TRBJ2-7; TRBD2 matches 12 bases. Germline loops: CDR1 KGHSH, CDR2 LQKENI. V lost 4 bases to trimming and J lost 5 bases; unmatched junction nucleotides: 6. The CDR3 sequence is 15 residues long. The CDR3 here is CASSLTSGRGNEQYF. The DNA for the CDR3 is TGTGCCAGCTCACTGACTAGCGGGAGAGGTAACGAGCAGTACTTC.

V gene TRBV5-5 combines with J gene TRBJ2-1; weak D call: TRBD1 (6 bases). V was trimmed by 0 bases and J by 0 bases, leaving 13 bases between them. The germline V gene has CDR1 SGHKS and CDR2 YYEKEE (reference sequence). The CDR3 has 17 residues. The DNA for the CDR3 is TGTGCCAGCAGCTTGGACGGGACACCGAGCTCCTACAATGAGCAGTTCTTC. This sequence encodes CASSLDGTPSSYNEQFF. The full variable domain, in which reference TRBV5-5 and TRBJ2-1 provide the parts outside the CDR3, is DAGVTQSPTHLIKTRGQQVTLRCSPISGHKSVSWYQQVLGQGPQFIFQYYEKEERGRGNFPDRFSARQFPNYSSELNVNALLLGDSALYLCASSLDGTPSSYNEQFFGPGTRLTVL.

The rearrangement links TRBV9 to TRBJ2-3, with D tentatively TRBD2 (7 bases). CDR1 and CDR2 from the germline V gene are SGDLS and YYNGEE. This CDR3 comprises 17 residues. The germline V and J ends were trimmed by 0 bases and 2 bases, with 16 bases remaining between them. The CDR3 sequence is CASSVAWGGRDTDTQYF. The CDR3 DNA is TGTGCCAGCAGCGTAGCGTGGGGGGGGCGCGACACAGATACGCAGTATTTT.

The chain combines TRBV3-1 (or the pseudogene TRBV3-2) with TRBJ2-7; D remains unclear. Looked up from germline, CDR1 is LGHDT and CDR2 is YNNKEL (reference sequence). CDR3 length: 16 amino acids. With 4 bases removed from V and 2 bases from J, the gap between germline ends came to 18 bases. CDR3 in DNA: TGTGCCAGCAGCCCACACAATACCCTAGAAGCCTACGAGCAGTACTTC. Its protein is CASSPHNTLEAYEQYF.

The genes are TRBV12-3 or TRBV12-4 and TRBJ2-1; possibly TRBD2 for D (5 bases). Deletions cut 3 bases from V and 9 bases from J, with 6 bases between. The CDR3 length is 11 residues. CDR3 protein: CASSLRVEQFF. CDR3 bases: TGTGCCAGCAGTTTGAGGGTTGAGCAGTTCTTC.

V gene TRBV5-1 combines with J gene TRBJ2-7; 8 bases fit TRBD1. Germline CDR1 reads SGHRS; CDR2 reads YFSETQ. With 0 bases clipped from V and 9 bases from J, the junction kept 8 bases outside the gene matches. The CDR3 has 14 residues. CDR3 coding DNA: TGCGCCAGCAGCTTGGATGGACAGGGTGACGGGCAGTACTTC. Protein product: CASSLDGQGDGQYF.

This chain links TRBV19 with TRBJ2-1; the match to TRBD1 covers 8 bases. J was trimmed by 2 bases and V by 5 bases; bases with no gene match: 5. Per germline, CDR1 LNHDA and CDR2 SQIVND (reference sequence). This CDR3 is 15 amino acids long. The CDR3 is CASSYRGTTYNEQFF. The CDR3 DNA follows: TGTGCCAGTAGTTACAGGGGGACCACCTACAATGAGCAGTTCTTC.

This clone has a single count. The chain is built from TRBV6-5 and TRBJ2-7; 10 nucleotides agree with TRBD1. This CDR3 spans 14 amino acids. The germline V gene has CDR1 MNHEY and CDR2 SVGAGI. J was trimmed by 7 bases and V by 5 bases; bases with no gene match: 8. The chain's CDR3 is CASSPRQGAFEQYF. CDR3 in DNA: TGTGCCAGCAGTCCGAGACAGGGGGCGTTTGAGCAGTACTTC.

The CDR3 here is CATSTGSPETQYF. CDR3 sequence (DNA): TGTGCCACCAGCACGGGGAGTCCGGAGACCCAGTACTTC. This chain links TRBV15 with TRBJ2-5; TRBD2 is a possible D gene (5 bases). The CDR3 has 13 residues. V lost 4 bases to trimming and J lost 5 bases, with 11 bases between them. CDR1 and CDR2 (germline): LNHNV, YYDKDF (reference sequence).

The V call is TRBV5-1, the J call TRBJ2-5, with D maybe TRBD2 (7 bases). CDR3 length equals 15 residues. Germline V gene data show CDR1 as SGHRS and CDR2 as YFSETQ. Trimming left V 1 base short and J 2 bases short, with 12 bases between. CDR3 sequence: CASSLSGRGQETQYF. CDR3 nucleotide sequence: TGCGCCAGCAGCTTGTCAGGGAGGGGGCAAGAGACCCAGTACTTC.

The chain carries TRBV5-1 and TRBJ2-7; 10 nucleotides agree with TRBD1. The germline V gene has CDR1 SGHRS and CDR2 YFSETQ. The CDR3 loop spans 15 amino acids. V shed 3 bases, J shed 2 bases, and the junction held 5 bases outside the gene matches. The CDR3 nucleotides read TGCGCCAGCAGCTACCGGGACAGGGGTCCCTACGAGCAGTACTTC. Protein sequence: CASSYRDRGPYEQYF.

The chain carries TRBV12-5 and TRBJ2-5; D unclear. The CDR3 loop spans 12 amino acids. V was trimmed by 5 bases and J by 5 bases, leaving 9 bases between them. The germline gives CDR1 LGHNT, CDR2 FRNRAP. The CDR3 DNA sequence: TGTGCTAGTGGTCTAATAGTGGAGACCCAGTACTTC. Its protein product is CASGLIVETQYF.

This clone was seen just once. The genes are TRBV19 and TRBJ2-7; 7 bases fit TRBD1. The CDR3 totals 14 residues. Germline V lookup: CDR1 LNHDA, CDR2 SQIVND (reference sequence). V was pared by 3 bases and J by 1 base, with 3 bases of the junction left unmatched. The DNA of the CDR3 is TGTGCCAGTAGTATGCGGACAGGTTCCTACGAGCAGTACTTC. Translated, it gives CASSMRTGSYEQYF. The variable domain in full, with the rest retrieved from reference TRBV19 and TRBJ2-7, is DGGITQSPKYLFRKEGQNVTLSCEQNLNHDAMYWYRQDPGQGLRLIYYSQIVNDFQKGDIAEGYSVSREKKESFPLTVTSAQKNPTAFYLCASSMRTGSYEQYFGPGTRLTVT.

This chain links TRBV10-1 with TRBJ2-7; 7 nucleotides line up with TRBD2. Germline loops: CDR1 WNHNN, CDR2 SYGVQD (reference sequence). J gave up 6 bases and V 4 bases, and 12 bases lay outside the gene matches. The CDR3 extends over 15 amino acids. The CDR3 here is CASSATFSGRGEQYF. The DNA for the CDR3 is TGCGCCAGCAGTGCCACCTTCTCGGGGAGGGGCGAGCAGTACTTC.

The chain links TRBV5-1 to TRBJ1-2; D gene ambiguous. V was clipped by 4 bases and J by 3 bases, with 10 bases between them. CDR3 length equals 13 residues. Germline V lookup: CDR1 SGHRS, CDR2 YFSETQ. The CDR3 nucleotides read TGCGCCAGCAGCCGTGGGCAGGACTATGGCTACACCTTC. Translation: CASSRGQDYGYTF.

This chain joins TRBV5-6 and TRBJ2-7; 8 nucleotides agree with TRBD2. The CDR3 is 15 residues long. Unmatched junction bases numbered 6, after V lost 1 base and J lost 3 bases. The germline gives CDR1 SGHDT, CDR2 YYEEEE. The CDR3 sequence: CASSLLAGGRYEQYF. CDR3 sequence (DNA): TGTGCCAGCAGCTTGCTGGCGGGAGGCCGCTACGAGCAGTACTTC.

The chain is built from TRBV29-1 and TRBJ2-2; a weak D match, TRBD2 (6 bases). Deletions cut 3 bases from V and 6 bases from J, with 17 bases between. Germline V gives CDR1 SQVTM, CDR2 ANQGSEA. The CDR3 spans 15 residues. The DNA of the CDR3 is TGCAGCGTTGAGGATAGACCCCGGGGGTCCGGGGAGCTGTTTTTT. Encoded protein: CSVEDRPRGSGELFF.